These 4 T cell receptor beta chains were sequenced from one sample in a study of T-cell memory formation after mild COVID-19. TCRdb re-called the 5' RACE reads with MiXCR, one entry per CDR3 protein. The sample holds nearly 250,000 distinct CDR3 sequences, just over 15% seen once. Sequencing was performed on PBMCs or a T cell subset sorted from them (not recorded which). These receptors were collected from an adult woman who had mild COVID-19 (a few samples of this study predate the infection). Cell type and time point are not known.

This clonotype was observed a few times. This sequence joins TRBV18 and TRBJ2-6, with TRBD1 identical over 8 bases. The length of the CDR3 is 15 residues. The trim removed 6 bases at V and 2 bases at J, leaving 3 bases unmatched. CDR1 is KGHSH and CDR2 is LQKENI in the germline V gene. The CDR3 is CASSPDRAGANVLTF. The DNA for the CDR3 is TGTGCCAGCTCGCCGGACAGGGCTGGGGCCAACGTCCTGACTTTC.

This clonotype was found a few times. The chain has TRBV6-6 and TRBJ2-5; no reliable D call. The V gene's germline CDR1 is MNHNY and CDR2 SVGAGI (reference sequence). The CDR3 extends over 14 amino acids. V was cut by 1 base and J by 2 bases, with 8 bases left in between. CDR3 nucleotides: TGTGCCAGCAGTTACTGGCAGAAGCAAGAGACCCAGTACTTC. Translating it yields CASSYWQKQETQYF.

The V call is TRBV4-2, the J call TRBJ1-2; D uncertain. Trimming stripped 7 bases from V and 2 bases from J, with 14 bases between. This CDR3 spans 14 amino acids. Germline lookup yields CDR1 LGHNA and CDR2 YNFKEQ. The CDR3 nucleotides are TGTGCCAGCACCCATAAGGGCACAAACTATGGCTACACCTTC. Amino acid sequence: CASTHKGTNYGYTF.

This clonotype was found a few times. This chain links TRBV24-1 with TRBJ2-6, with D possibly matching TRBD1 (5 bases). Trimming cost V 3 bases and J 7 bases, with 12 bases left between them. CDR1 KGHDR and CDR2 SFDVKD come from the germline V gene. The CDR3 has 15 amino acids. CDR3 in amino acids: CATSDIQVGANVLTF. CDR3 in DNA: TGTGCCACCAGTGATATACAGGTTGGAGCCAACGTCCTGACTTTC.